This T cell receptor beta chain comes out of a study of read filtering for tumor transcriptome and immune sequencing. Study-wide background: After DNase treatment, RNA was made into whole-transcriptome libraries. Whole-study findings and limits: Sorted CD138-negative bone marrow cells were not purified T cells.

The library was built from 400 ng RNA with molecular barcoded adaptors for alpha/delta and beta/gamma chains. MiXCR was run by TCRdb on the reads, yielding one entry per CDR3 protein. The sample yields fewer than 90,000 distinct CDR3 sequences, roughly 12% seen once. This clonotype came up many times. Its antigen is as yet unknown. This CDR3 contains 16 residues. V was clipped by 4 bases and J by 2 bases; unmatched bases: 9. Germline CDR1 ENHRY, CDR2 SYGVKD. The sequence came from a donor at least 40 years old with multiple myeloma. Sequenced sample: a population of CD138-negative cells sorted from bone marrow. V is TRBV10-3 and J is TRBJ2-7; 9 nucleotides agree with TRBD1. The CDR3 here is CAISGPTGGPAYEQYF. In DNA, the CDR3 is TGTGCCATCAGTGGCCCGACAGGGGGTCCAGCCTACGAGCAGTACTTC.